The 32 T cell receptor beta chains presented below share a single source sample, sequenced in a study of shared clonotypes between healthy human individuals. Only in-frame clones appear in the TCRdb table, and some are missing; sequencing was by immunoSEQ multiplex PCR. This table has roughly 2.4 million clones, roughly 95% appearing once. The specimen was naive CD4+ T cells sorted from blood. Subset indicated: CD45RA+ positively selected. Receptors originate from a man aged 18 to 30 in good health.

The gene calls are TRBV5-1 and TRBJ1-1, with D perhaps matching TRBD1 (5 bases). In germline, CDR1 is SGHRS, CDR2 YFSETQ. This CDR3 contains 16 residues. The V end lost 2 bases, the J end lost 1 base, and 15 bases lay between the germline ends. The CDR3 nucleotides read TGCGCCAGCAGCTTTTCCGTACGGGGGACGAACACTGAAGCTTTCTTT. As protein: CASSFSVRGTNTEAFF.

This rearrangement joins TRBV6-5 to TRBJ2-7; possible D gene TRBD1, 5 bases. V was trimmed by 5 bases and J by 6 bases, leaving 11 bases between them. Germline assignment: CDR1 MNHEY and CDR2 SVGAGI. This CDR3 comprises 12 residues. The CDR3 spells CASSRGESEQYF. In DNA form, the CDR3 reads TGTGCCAGCAGTAGGGGCGAGTCCGAGCAGTACTTC.

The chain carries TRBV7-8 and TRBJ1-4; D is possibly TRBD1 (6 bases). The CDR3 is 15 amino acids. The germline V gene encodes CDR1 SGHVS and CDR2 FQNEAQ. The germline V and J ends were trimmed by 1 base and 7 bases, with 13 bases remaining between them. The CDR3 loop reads CASSLGGGVGEKLFF. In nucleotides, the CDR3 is TGTGCCAGCAGCTTAGGAGGGGGAGTAGGTGAAAAACTGTTTTTT.

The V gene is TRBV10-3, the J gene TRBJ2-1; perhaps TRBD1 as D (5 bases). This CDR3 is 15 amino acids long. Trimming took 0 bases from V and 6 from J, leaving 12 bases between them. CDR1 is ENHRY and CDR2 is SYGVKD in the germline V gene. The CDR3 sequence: CAISESGLGSNEQFF. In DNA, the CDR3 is TGTGCCATCAGTGAGTCGGGGCTAGGTAGCAATGAGCAGTTCTTC.

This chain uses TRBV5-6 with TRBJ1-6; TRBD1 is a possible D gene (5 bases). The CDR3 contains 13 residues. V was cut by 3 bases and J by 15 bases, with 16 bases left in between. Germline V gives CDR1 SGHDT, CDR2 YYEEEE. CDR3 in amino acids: CASSSMGVPNLHF. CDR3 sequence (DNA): TGTGCCAGCAGCTCCATGGGGGTTCCCAACCTCCACTTT.

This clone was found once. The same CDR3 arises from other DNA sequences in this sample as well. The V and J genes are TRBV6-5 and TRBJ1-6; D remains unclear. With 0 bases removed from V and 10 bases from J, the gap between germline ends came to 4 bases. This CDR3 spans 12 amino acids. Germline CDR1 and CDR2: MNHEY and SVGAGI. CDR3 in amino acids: CASSYSKSPLHF. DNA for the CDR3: TGTGCCAGCAGTTACTCGAAATCACCCCTCCACTTT.

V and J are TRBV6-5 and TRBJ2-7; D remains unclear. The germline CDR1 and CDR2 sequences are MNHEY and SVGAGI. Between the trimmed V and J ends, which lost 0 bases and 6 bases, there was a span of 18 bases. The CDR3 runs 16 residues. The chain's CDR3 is CASSYSVAGTYIEQYF. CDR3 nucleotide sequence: TGTGCCAGCAGTTACTCGGTAGCCGGTACGTACATCGAGCAGTACTTC.

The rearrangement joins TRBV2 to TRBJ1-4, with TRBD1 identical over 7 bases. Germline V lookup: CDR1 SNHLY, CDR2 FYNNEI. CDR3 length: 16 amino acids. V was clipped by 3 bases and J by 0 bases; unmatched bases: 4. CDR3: CASSETGSATNEKLFF. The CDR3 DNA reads TGTGCCAGCAGTGAGACAGGGTCCGCAACTAATGAAAAACTGTTTTTT.

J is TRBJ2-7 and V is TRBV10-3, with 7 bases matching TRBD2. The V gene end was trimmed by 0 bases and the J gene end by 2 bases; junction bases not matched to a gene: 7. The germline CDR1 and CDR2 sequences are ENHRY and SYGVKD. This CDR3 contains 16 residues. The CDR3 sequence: CAISESSLAVTYEQYF. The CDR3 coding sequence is TGTGCCATCAGTGAGTCCTCCCTAGCGGTAACCTACGAGCAGTACTTC.

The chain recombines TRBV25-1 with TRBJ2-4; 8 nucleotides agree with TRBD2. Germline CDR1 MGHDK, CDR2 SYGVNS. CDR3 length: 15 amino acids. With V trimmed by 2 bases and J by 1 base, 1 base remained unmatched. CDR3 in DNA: TGTGCCAGCAGTGAACGGGGGGGCGCCAAAAACATTCAGTACTTC. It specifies CASSERGGAKNIQYF.

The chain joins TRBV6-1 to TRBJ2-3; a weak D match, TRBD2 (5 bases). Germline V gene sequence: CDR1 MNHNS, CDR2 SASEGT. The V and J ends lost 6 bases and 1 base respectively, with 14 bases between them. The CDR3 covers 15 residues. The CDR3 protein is CASRLGGFGTDTQYF. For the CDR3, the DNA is TGTGCCAGCAGGCTAGGCGGGTTCGGCACAGATACGCAGTATTTT.

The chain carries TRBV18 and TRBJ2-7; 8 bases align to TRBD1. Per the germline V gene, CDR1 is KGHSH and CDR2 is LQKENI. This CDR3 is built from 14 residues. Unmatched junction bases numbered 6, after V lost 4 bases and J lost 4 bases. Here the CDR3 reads CASSQNQGAYEQYF. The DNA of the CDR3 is TGTGCCAGCTCACAAAACCAGGGGGCGTACGAGCAGTACTTC.

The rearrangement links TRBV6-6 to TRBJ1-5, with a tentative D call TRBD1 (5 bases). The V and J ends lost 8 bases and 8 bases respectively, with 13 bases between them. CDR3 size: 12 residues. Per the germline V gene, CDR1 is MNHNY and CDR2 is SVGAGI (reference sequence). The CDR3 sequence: CASGGAKEPQHF. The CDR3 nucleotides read TGTGCCAGCGGAGGGGCTAAGGAGCCCCAGCATTTT.

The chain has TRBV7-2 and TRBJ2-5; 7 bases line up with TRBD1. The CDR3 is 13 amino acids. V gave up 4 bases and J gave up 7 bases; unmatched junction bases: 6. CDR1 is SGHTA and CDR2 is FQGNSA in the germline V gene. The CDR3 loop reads CASSYGQEGTQYF. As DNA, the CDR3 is TGTGCCAGCAGCTACGGACAGGAAGGGACCCAGTACTTC.

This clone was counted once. The CDR3 protein is CASSQVGRGSQRNTEAFF. In DNA, the CDR3 is TGCGCCAGCAGCCAAGTTGGCAGGGGGTCACAACGAAACACTGAAGCTTTCTTT. The chain links TRBV4-1 to TRBJ1-1; 7 nucleotides agree with TRBD1. Germline V gives CDR1 MGHRA, CDR2 YSYEKL. Trimming cost V 1 base and J 2 bases; bases outside gene matches: 13. The CDR3 covers 18 residues.

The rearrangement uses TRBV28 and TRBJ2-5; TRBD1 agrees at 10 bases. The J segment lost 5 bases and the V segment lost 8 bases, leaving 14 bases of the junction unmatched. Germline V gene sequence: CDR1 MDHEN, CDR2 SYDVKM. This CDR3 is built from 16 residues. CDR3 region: CASGGTGDGAQETQYF. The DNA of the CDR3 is TGTGCCAGCGGCGGGACAGGGGATGGGGCACAGGAGACCCAGTACTTC.

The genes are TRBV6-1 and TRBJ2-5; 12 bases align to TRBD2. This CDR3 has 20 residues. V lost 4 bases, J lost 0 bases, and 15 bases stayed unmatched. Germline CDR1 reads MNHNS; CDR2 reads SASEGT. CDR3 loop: CASSVPFLAGGPRNQETQYF. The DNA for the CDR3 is TGTGCCAGCAGTGTTCCGTTTCTAGCGGGAGGGCCTCGTAACCAAGAGACCCAGTACTTC.

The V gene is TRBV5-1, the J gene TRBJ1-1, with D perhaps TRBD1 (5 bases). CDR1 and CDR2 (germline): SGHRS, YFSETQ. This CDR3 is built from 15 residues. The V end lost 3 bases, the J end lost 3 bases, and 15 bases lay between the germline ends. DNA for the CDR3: TGCGCCAGCAGCTCGACAGCGGGGCTCGACACTGAAGCTTTCTTT. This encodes CASSSTAGLDTEAFF.

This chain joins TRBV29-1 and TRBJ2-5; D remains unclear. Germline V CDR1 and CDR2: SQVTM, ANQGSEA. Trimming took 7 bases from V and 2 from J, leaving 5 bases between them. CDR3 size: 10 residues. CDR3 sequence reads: CSAKQETQYF. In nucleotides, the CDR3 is TGCAGCGCCAAACAAGAGACCCAGTACTTC.

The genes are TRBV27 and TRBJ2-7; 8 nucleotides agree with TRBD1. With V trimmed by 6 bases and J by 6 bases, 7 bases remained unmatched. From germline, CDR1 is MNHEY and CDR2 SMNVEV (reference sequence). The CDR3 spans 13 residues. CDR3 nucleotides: TGTGCCAGCAGAATAACAGGGGGAGGCGAGCAGTACTTC. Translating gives CASRITGGGEQYF.

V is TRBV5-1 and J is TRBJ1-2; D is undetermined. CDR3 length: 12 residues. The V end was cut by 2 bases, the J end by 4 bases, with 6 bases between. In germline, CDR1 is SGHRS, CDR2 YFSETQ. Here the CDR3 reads CASSFPPYGYTF. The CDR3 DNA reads TGCGCCAGCAGCTTTCCTCCCTATGGCTACACCTTC.

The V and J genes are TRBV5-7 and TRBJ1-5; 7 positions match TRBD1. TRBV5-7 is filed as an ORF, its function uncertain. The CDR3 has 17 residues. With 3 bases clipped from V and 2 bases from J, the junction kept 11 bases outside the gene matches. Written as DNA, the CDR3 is TGTGCCAGCAGCTCCTTCTACAGGGGTGATGGCAATCAGCCCCAGCATTTT. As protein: CASSSFYRGDGNQPQHF.

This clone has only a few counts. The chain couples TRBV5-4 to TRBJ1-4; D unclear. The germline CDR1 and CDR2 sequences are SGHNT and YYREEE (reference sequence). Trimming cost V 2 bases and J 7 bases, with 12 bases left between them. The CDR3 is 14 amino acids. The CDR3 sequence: CASSFGAPGEKLFF. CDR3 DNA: TGTGCCAGCAGCTTTGGAGCCCCGGGTGAAAAACTGTTTTTT.

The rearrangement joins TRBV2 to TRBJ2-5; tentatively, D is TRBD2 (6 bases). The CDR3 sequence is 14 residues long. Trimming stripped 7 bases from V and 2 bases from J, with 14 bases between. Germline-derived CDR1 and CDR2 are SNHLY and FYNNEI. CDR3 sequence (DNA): TGTGCCAGCAAAGCGGGCGAAGCTCAAGAGACCCAGTACTTC. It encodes CASKAGEAQETQYF.

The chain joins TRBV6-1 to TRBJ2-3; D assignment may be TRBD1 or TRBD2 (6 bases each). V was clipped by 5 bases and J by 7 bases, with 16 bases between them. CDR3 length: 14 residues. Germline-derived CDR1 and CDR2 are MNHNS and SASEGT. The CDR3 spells CASSMGAGMNTQYF. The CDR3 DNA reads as TGTGCCAGCAGTATGGGGGCGGGAATGAATACGCAGTATTTT.

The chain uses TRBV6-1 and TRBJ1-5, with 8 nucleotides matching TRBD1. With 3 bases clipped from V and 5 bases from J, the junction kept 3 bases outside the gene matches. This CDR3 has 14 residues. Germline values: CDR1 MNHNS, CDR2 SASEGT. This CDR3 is CASSDVTGDQPQHF. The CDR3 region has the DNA TGTGCCAGCAGTGACGTGACAGGGGATCAGCCCCAGCATTTT.

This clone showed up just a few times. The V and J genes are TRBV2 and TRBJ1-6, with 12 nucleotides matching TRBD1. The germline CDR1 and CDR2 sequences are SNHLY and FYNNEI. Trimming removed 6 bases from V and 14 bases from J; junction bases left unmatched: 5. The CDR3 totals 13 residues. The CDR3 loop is CASRGQGAGALHF. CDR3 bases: TGTGCCAGCAGGGGACAGGGGGCCGGGGCCCTCCACTTT. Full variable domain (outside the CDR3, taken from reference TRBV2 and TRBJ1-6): EPEVTQTPSHQVTQMGQEVILRCVPISNHLYFYWYRQILGQKVEFLVSFYNNEISEKSEIFDDQFSVERPDGSNFTLKIRSTKLEDSAMYFCASRGQGAGALHFGNGTRLTVT.

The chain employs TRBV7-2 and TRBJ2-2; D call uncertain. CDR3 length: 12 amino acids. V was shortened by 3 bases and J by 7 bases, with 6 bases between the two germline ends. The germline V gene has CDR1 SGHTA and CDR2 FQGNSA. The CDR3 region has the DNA TGTGCCAGCAGCTTTGGCGGCGGGGAGCTGTTTTTT. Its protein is CASSFGGGELFF.

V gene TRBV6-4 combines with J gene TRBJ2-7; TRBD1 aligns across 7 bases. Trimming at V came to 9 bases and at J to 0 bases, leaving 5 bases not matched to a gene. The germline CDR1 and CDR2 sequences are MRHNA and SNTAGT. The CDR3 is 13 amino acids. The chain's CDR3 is CARGTAYSYEQYF. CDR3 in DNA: TGTGCCAGGGGGACAGCGTACTCCTACGAGCAGTACTTC.

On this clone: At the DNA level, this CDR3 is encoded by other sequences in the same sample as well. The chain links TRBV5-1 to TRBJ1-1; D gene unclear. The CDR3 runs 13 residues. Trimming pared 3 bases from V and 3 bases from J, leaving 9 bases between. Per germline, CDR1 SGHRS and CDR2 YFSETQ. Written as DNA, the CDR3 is TGCGCCAGCAGCTATCGGGGAGACACTGAAGCTTTCTTT. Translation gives CASSYRGDTEAFF.

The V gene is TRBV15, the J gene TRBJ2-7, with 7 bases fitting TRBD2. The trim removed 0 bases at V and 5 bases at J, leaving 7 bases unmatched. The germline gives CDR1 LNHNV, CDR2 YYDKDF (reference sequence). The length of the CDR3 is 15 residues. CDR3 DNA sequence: TGTGCCACCAGCAGAGAGCTAGCGGTTCTCGACGAGCAGTACTTC. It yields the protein CATSRELAVLDEQYF.

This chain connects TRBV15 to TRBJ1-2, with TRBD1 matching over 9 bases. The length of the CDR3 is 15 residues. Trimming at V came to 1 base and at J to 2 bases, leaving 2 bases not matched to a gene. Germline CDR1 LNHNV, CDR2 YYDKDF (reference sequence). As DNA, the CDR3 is TGTGCCACCAGCAGAGGGACAGGGGTAAACTATGGCTACACCTTC. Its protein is CATSRGTGVNYGYTF.